Sequencing of this T cell receptor (beta chain) was carried out in a study of cytomegalovirus exposure and HLA in healthy donors. The CDR3 has 13 residues. Germline V CDR1 and CDR2: SEHNR, FQNEAQ (reference sequence). The study ran its PCR with 60 Vbeta and 13 Jbeta primers. Here immunoSEQ multiplex PCR was the method, and the copy in TCRdb shows in-frame clones only, minus some. The sample records under 200,000 clones, roughly four fifths being singletons. To note about this clone: An end of the junction does not agree with germline; a read error may underlie this.

This clonotype was obtained from a woman younger than 35 in good health and CMV-seronegative. The sequenced sample was PBMCs. The chain recombines TRBV7-9 with TRBJ2-7, with a weak D call TRBD2 (5 bases). The CDR3 DNA is TGTTCCAGCAGCTCGGACTTTACCTACGAGCAGTACTTC. It codes for CSSSSDFTYEQYF.